These 32 T cell receptor beta chains originate from one sample sequenced in a study of shared clonotypes between healthy human individuals. Naive CD8 populations comprised CD45RO-negative cells positively selected for CCR7, excluding terminally differentiated effector memory CD45RA+ cells. Only in-frame clones appear in the TCRdb table, and some are missing; sequencing was by immunoSEQ multiplex PCR. The table records 2 million or so clones, approximately 94% of them present only once. Sequenced sample: naive CD8+ T cells sorted from blood. The source is a man aged 18 to 35 in good health.

This clone was seen a few times. The chain joins TRBV19 to TRBJ1-2, with 10 bases fitting TRBD1. The CDR3 contains 15 residues. CDR1 is LNHDA, CDR2 SQIVND, per germline (reference sequence). Trimming removed 3 bases from V and 4 bases from J; junction bases left unmatched: 5. The CDR3 loop reads CASSIRDRGLYGYTF. The CDR3 region has the DNA TGTGCCAGTAGTATCCGGGACAGGGGTCTCTATGGCTACACCTTC.

The rearrangement links TRBV6-5 to TRBJ1-5, with D tentatively TRBD1 (5 bases). Looked up from germline, CDR1 is MNHEY and CDR2 is SVGAGI. Trimming left V 2 bases short and J 1 base short, with 9 bases between. This CDR3 comprises 15 residues. CDR3 sequence: CASSYGWGSNQPQHF. DNA for the CDR3: TGTGCCAGCAGTTACGGGTGGGGGAGCAATCAGCCCCAGCATTTT.

This chain connects TRBV5-1 to TRBJ2-7, with 9 positions matching TRBD1. Germline CDR1 and CDR2: SGHRS and YFSETQ. The CDR3 contains 16 residues. J lost 1 base, V lost 4 bases, and 9 bases had no gene match. CDR3 in amino acids: CASSGIQGAESYEQYF. The CDR3 DNA reads TGCGCCAGCAGCGGAATACAGGGGGCTGAGTCCTACGAGCAGTACTTC.

This chain joins TRBV4-1 and TRBJ1-6, with D hard to call. Germline CDR1 and CDR2: MGHRA and YSYEKL. V lost 4 bases, J lost 13 bases, and 14 bases lay in between. The CDR3 runs 13 residues. The CDR3 region has the DNA TGCGCCAGCAGCCCAATAGCAGGTCCTCCCCTCCACTTT. Residues: CASSPIAGPPLHF.

The chain recombines TRBV10-1 with TRBJ2-3; weak D call: TRBD2 (6 bases). CDR3 size: 16 residues. Germline values: CDR1 WNHNN, CDR2 SYGVQD (reference sequence). V was shortened by 0 bases and J by 0 bases, with 10 bases between the two germline ends. The CDR3 spells CASSESRLESTDTQYF. The CDR3 coding sequence is TGCGCCAGCAGTGAGTCTCGACTAGAGAGCACAGATACGCAGTATTTT.

The chain joins TRBV10-1 to TRBJ1-1; possible D gene TRBD1, 5 bases. The CDR3 runs to 12 residues. Trimming removed 3 bases at V and 8 bases at J, with 10 bases between. Germline V lookup: CDR1 WNHNN, CDR2 SYGVQD (reference sequence). The chain's CDR3 is CASSDLGEEAFF. CDR3 DNA: TGCGCCAGCAGTGATTTGGGGGAGGAAGCTTTCTTT.

The chain uses TRBV7-8 and TRBJ2-3, with 13 bases lining up with TRBD2. V lost 3 bases to trimming and J lost 3 bases; unmatched junction nucleotides: 9. CDR1 is SGHVS and CDR2 is FQNEAQ in the germline V gene. This CDR3 spans 18 amino acids. CDR3 loop: CASSFKLAGGTVTDTQYF. Here the CDR3 DNA reads TGTGCCAGCAGCTTTAAACTAGCGGGAGGGACCGTTACAGATACGCAGTATTTT.

J is TRBJ2-1 and V is TRBV11-2; 12 positions agree with TRBD2. Per the germline V gene, CDR1 is SGHAT and CDR2 is FQNNGV. The CDR3 is 16 amino acids. The junction had 6 bases not matched to a gene; V was cut back by 0 bases and J by 9 bases. The CDR3 DNA reads as TGTGCCAGCAGCTTAGATCGACTAGCGGGAGTAGGTGAGCAGTTCTTC. It yields the protein CASSLDRLAGVGEQFF.

With regard to this clone: Other nucleotide sequences in the sample specify the same CDR3. The genes are TRBV28 and TRBJ1-5; 10 bases are shared with TRBD1. Germline values: CDR1 MDHEN, CDR2 SYDVKM. The CDR3 extends over 15 amino acids. The V gene end was trimmed by 5 bases and the J gene end by 2 bases; junction bases not matched to a gene: 3. CDR3 in amino acids: CASSRDRGGNQPQHF. The DNA of the CDR3 is TGTGCCAGCAGTCGGGACAGGGGCGGCAATCAGCCCCAGCATTTT.

V gene TRBV2 combines with J gene TRBJ1-2, with D possibly TRBD1 on 6 matching bases. The germline CDR1 and CDR2 sequences are SNHLY and FYNNEI. The CDR3 is made up of 15 amino acids. Trimming removed 1 base from V and 4 bases from J, with 13 bases in between. The DNA for the CDR3 is TGTGCCAGCAGTGAAGAGGGGGGGCCCGGCTATGGCTACACCTTC. Amino acids: CASSEEGGPGYGYTF. The variable domain in full, with the rest retrieved from reference TRBV2 and TRBJ1-2, is EPEVTQTPSHQVTQMGQEVILRCVPISNHLYFYWYRQILGQKVEFLVSFYNNEISEKSEIFDDQFSVERPDGSNFTLKIRSTKLEDSAMYFCASSEEGGPGYGYTFGSGTRLTVV.

The chain couples TRBV2 to TRBJ2-7; TRBD2 matches at 8 bases. After removal of 7 bases from V and 5 bases from J, the junction contained 7 bases not matched to a gene. The CDR3 runs to 13 residues. CDR1 SNHLY and CDR2 FYNNEI come from the germline V gene. CDR3 loop: CASTGGAGNEQYF. The CDR3 DNA follows: TGTGCCAGCACCGGGGGGGCCGGGAACGAGCAGTACTTC.

The rearrangement joins TRBV5-6 to TRBJ1-3; unclear D gene. The ends were cut back, 0 bases at V and 7 bases at J, with 11 bases in the middle. Germline values: CDR1 SGHDT, CDR2 YYEEEE. CDR3 size: 14 residues. This CDR3 reads CASSLVLDSNTIYF. The CDR3 region has the DNA TGTGCCAGCAGCTTGGTGCTAGACTCGAACACCATATATTTT.

The rearrangement links TRBV2 to TRBJ2-7, with D perhaps TRBD1 (6 bases). The CDR3 extends over 13 amino acids. From germline, CDR1 is SNHLY and CDR2 FYNNEI. Trimming removed 10 bases from V and 0 bases from J, with 13 bases in between. CDR3: CATQWDNSYEQYF. The CDR3 DNA follows: TGTGCCACCCAGTGGGACAACTCCTACGAGCAGTACTTC.

The chain couples TRBV27 to TRBJ1-1; a weak D match, TRBD1 (5 bases). Germline CDR1 reads MNHEY; CDR2 reads SMNVEV (reference sequence). The CDR3 runs 16 residues. V lost 4 bases and J lost 4, with 19 bases in between. The CDR3 coding sequence is TGTGCCAGCAGTTCCCTGGTCAGGGTGGGGTTCACTGAAGCTTTCTTT. Amino acid sequence: CASSSLVRVGFTEAFF.

The chain joins TRBV4-3 to TRBJ2-7; D tentatively fits TRBD1 or TRBD2 (6 bases each). Germline CDR1 and CDR2: LGHNA and YSLEER. The CDR3 is 14 amino acids. Trimming shortened V by 1 base and J by 3 bases, and 10 bases separated the two germline ends. CDR3 in DNA: TGCGCCAGCAGCCAAGGGGGGGCCCGCTACGAGCAGTACTTC. Protein: CASSQGGARYEQYF.

V usage is TRBV28 and J usage is TRBJ2-1; 9 nucleotides agree with TRBD2. The CDR3 covers 14 residues. The junction had 6 bases not matched to a gene; V was cut back by 6 bases and J by 6 bases. The germline CDR1 and CDR2 sequences are MDHEN and SYDVKM. This CDR3 reads CASSPGTSPNEQFF. DNA of the CDR3: TGTGCCAGCAGCCCCGGGACTAGCCCCAATGAGCAGTTCTTC. The entire variable domain, with the rest obtained from reference TRBV28 and TRBJ2-1, is as follows: DVKVTQSSRYLVKRTGEKVFLECVQDMDHENMFWYRQDPGLGLRLIYFSYDVKMKEKGDIPEGYSVSREKKERFSLILESASTNQTSMYLCASSPGTSPNEQFFGPGTRLTVL.

The rearrangement joins TRBV6-1 to TRBJ1-5, with TRBD1 as a possible D gene (5 bases). Germline assignment: CDR1 MNHNS and CDR2 SASEGT. The length of the CDR3 is 15 residues. V lost 3 bases and J lost 4, with 13 bases in between. In DNA, the CDR3 is TGTGCCAGCAGTGAGCTGTTGGGGGGAAATCAGCCCCAGCATTTT. Its translation is CASSELLGGNQPQHF.

The V gene is TRBV19, the J gene TRBJ1-2; no clear D. With 6 bases removed from V and 6 bases from J, the gap between germline ends came to 17 bases. CDR1 and CDR2 (germline): LNHDA, SQIVND (reference sequence). The CDR3 length is 14 residues. CDR3 loop: CASRKDLGFDGYTF. The CDR3, as DNA: TGTGCCAGTAGAAAAGACTTGGGGTTCGATGGCTACACCTTC.

The chain employs TRBV7-9 and TRBJ1-1; D is possibly TRBD1 (6 bases). The CDR3 sequence is 14 residues long. Germline loops: CDR1 SEHNR, CDR2 FQNEAQ (reference sequence). V dropped 5 bases and J dropped 4 bases, with 14 bases sitting between them. CDR3 loop: CASSPGQPSTEAFF. CDR3 nucleotides: TGTGCCAGCAGCCCCGGACAGCCTTCCACTGAAGCTTTCTTT.

The chain is built from TRBV28 and TRBJ1-6; D is unclear. V lost 4 bases, J lost 7 bases, and 11 bases lay in between. This CDR3 region has 14 residues. Germline V lookup: CDR1 MDHEN, CDR2 SYDVKM. The CDR3 here is CASSWSAANSPLHF. The CDR3 nucleotides are TGTGCCAGCAGTTGGAGTGCGGCGAATTCACCCCTCCACTTT.

The chain has TRBV29-1 and TRBJ1-2, with 8 bases aligning to TRBD1. The CDR3 is 18 amino acids. Germline V lookup: CDR1 SQVTM, CDR2 ANQGSEA. The trim removed 0 bases at V and 7 bases at J, leaving 19 bases unmatched. This CDR3 reads CSVEDPGPEQGEWGGYTF. CDR3 nucleotides: TGCAGCGTTGAAGATCCTGGGCCAGAACAGGGGGAATGGGGTGGCTACACCTTC.

This chain links TRBV30 with TRBJ1-4; no reliable D call. V lost 7 bases and J lost 0, with 12 bases in between. The germline V gene encodes CDR1 GTSNPN and CDR2 SVGIG (reference sequence). The CDR3 contains 14 residues. The chain's CDR3 is CAFSHLATNEKLFF. DNA for the CDR3: TGTGCCTTTTCCCACCTCGCAACTAATGAAAAACTGTTTTTT.

The chain combines TRBV6-6 with TRBJ2-1; TRBD1 aligns across 7 bases. Germline V gene data show CDR1 as MNHNY and CDR2 as SVGAGI (reference sequence). The CDR3 is 15 amino acids. With 6 bases clipped from V and 2 bases from J, the junction kept 7 bases outside the gene matches. In DNA form, the CDR3 reads TGTGCCAGCAGCGAACGACAGGGCCCCTACAATGAGCAGTTCTTC. Encoded protein: CASSERQGPYNEQFF.

A few counts support this clone. V usage is TRBV4-1 and J usage is TRBJ1-1, with TRBD1 identical over 9 bases. V lost 5 bases to trimming and J lost 5 bases; unmatched junction nucleotides: 9. The CDR3 sequence is 15 residues long. CDR1 and CDR2 from the germline V gene are MGHRA and YSYEKL. The CDR3 nucleotides read TGCGCCAGCAGCACATGGACAGGGGTTGATACTGAAGCTTTCTTT. Amino acid sequence: CASSTWTGVDTEAFF.

V and J are TRBV28 and TRBJ1-6; possibly TRBD1 for D (6 bases). The CDR3 consists of 14 residues. The V gene's germline CDR1 is MDHEN and CDR2 SYDVKM. The ends were cut back, 3 bases at V and 10 bases at J, with 13 bases in the middle. The CDR3 here is CASSLRGEGSPLHF. The DNA for the CDR3 is TGTGCCAGCAGTTTGAGGGGGGAAGGATCACCCCTCCACTTT.

The V gene is TRBV6-6, the J gene TRBJ2-7; D is uncertain. Germline V gives CDR1 MNHNY, CDR2 SVGAGI (reference sequence). Trimming removed 5 bases at V and 3 bases at J, with 14 bases between. This CDR3 contains 14 residues. In DNA form, the CDR3 reads TGTGCCAGCAGTCATTCCGGGCCAGACTACGAGCAGTACTTC. This encodes CASSHSGPDYEQYF.

This chain connects TRBV27 to TRBJ1-1; D gene unclear. CDR1 and CDR2 from the germline V gene are MNHEY and SMNVEV (reference sequence). The germline V and J ends were trimmed by 8 bases and 1 base, with 14 bases remaining between them. CDR3 length: 14 amino acids. The DNA for the CDR3 is TGTGCCAGCGCCCTCGCCTGGAAGAACACTGAAGCTTTCTTT. Its protein product is CASALAWKNTEAFF.

The rearrangement uses TRBV6-5 and TRBJ1-1, with D hard to call. This CDR3 comprises 13 residues. V was pared by 0 bases and J by 4 bases, with 6 bases between. The germline CDR1 and CDR2 sequences are MNHEY and SVGAGI. For the CDR3, the DNA is TGTGCCAGCAGTTACTCGTTTAGCACTGAAGCTTTCTTT. Residues: CASSYSFSTEAFF.

The J gene is TRBJ1-6, the V gene TRBV2; tentatively, D is TRBD1 (5 bases). This CDR3 contains 14 residues. Germline V lookup: CDR1 SNHLY, CDR2 FYNNEI. The ends were cut back, 2 bases at V and 10 bases at J, with 12 bases in the middle. The CDR3 loop is CASSEFQGGSPLHF. The CDR3 bases are TGTGCCAGCAGTGAATTCCAGGGCGGATCACCCCTCCACTTT. Based on the CDR3 plus reference TRBV2 and TRBJ1-6, the full variable domain is EPEVTQTPSHQVTQMGQEVILRCVPISNHLYFYWYRQILGQKVEFLVSFYNNEISEKSEIFDDQFSVERPDGSNFTLKIRSTKLEDSAMYFCASSEFQGGSPLHFGNGTRLTVT.

The chain joins TRBV5-6 to TRBJ1-3; a weak D match, TRBD1 (6 bases). Germline assignment: CDR1 SGHDT and CDR2 YYEEEE. V was pared by 4 bases and J by 1 base, with 12 bases between. The CDR3 length is 15 residues. CDR3 in amino acids: CASSLLQGSGNTIYF. CDR3 DNA sequence: TGTGCCAGCAGCCTATTACAGGGTTCTGGAAACACCATATATTTT.

This clone has just one count. Other DNA sequences of this sample code for an identical CDR3. J is TRBJ2-7 and V is TRBV5-6, with D perhaps matching TRBD2 (6 bases). CDR1 and CDR2 from the germline V gene are SGHDT and YYEEEE. The CDR3 sequence is 13 residues long. The V end lost 0 bases, the J end lost 7 bases, and 11 bases lay between the germline ends. CDR3 sequence (DNA): TGTGCCAGCAGCTTGGAAGGGGCGGGGGAGCAGTACTTC. Translation gives CASSLEGAGEQYF.

About this clone itself: The sample has other DNA sequences that encode this CDR3 too. This chain joins TRBV6-5 and TRBJ1-1; a weak D match, TRBD1 (6 bases). V lost 0 bases to trimming and J lost 4 bases, with 6 bases between them. The CDR3 sequence is 13 residues long. Germline CDR1 MNHEY, CDR2 SVGAGI. The CDR3 protein is CASSYSRGTEAFF. The CDR3 DNA is TGTGCCAGCAGTTACTCCAGGGGCACTGAAGCTTTCTTT.